What follows is one T cell receptor (beta chain) and its context. Its antigen is still unknown. Libraries were prepared by immunoSEQ multiplex PCR; TCRdb keeps only in-frame clonotypes and omits some of them. The data contain more than 850,000 clones, about 84% of them singletons. The CDR3 is 14 residues long. Trimming pared 5 bases from V and 1 base from J, leaving 12 bases between. Germline V gives CDR1 SGHRS, CDR2 YFSETQ. This sample stems from a study of shared clonotypes between healthy human individuals. Study context: With ages of 18 to 49, the donors were two women and a few men. Study results and caveats: Compared with clonotypes that all four donors shared, non-shared clonotypes had lower generation probabilities. Memory subsets generally showed lower estimated richness than naive subsets.

Memory CD4+ cells were the fraction left after CD45RA+ naive selection. This chain links TRBV5-1 with TRBJ1-1; unclear D gene. The sequenced sample consisted of memory CD4+ T cells from PBMCs. Indicated subset: CD45RA-negative fraction. The sequence was collected from a man between 18 and 29 years old in good health. Some clones in this sample may be carry-over from other donors' samples. The CDR3 region has the DNA TGCGCCAGCAGTCTCTTCGACCGGAACACTGAAGCTTTCTTT. Encoded protein: CASSLFDRNTEAFF.